The present T cell receptor beta chain was sequenced within a study of long-term antiretroviral therapy in people with HIV (dated by TCRdb to between 2021 and 2024). Looking at the study overall: The earliest samples were collected about a decade before the 2015 WHO recommendation for immediate ART, when ART was typically delayed until CD4 counts fell. Whether ART initiation and durable HIV suppression were associated with changes in peripheral blood TRB repertoire composition and diversity was tested in a retrospective serial study. A total of about 180 cryopreserved PBMC samples were contributed to the cohort by 30 adults with confirmed HIV infection, with samples collected serially over a mean of roughly six years (range 1-12). Among the 30 to 35 participants with HIV, over nine were female. No cross-contamination during QIAcube processing was seen in test extractions of a monoclonal T-cell line run alongside 33 polyclonal samples.

For this clone: This clone's antigen is unknown. Base qualities are not at hand, and no much larger clone is one base apart.

The paper's findings and limits, for the study overall: Expanded TRB clones identified before ART initiation dominated the repertoire at all time points, although this dominance fluctuated and declined in many PLHIV after ART. The samples span the years 2004 to 2017, and the ART regimens used may be less effective than current regimens. Because pre-ART samples had limited cell numbers, unsorted PBMC were profiled rather than sorted CD4+ and CD8+ T cells. Since PBMC availability was limited, sequencing covered only the TCR beta chain, with no alpha chain pairing. ART initiation was associated with a significant increase in TRB diversity, but diversity stayed significantly below transplant donor controls even after long-term ART. Inferences about post-ART repertoire changes are limited because no data were available on ART adherence, viral resistance or therapy changes. HIV repertoires had narrower CDR3 length ranges than controls, and the network structure suggested an antigen-experienced repertoire that shifted only slightly toward naive after ART.

Inclusion was restricted to participants for whom at least one PBMC sample before ART initiation and at least two post-ART samples were available. All participants with HIV were treated in the United States of America. Cryopreserved samples of about 0.9-11 million PBMC were thawed and washed before DNA extraction. At the time of the earliest PBMC sample, participants with HIV were aged between about 20 and 55 years. PBMC samples from each participant spanned 1-4 timepoints before ART initiation and 2-8 timepoints after ART initiation, with a median of 7 samples. Serial HIV viral load, CD4+ T-cell count, ART history and demographic data were obtained for every participant. Genomic DNA was extracted from unsorted PBMC with a Qiagen kit on a QIAcube, processed in batches of 12 samples. Sequencing of the TRB variable region was done with the immunoSEQ hsTCRB v3.0 assay at survey level resolution. TRB sequencing targeted a depth of about 40,000-50,000 T-cell genomes per sample. An Illumina MiSeq with a v3 150-cycle kit was used to sequence the pooled TRB libraries. Under the source paper's analysis protocol: Repertoire analysis ran in R within a reproducible Nextflow workflow covering QC, data transformation and analysis. LymphoSeq2, an R package for exploring AIRR-Seq data, was used to implement the custom analyses. A handful of samples yielding fewer than 5000 total TRB sequences were excluded, leaving roughly 200 analyzed HIV repertoires. Among the 190 or so HIV repertoires that were kept, approximately 61 were collected before ART initiation and more than 120 were collected after ART initiation. Each repertoire was downsampled to 5000 TRB nucleotide sequences, and summary statistics were averaged across 100 downsampling iterations. TRB sequences were retained for analysis only if CDR3 regions of at least seven amino acids were present. Diversity was measured with a Shannon entropy-derived clonality score and the Gini coefficient. In the repertoire networks, any two of the top 5000 CDR3 amino acid sequences were linked whenever the two sequences differed by an edit distance of one. GLIPH2 predicted antigen specificity groups and MHC restriction for TRB CDR3 amino acid sequences. Known CMV, EBV, HIV or tissue antigen associations were flagged by matching CDR3 amino acid sequences against VDJdb and McPAS-TCR. Pre-ART, post-ART and control groups were compared with Wilcoxon signed-rank tests and Holm-Bonferroni correction. The source is immuneACCESS, and TCRdb retained only in-frame sequences with V and J called. Part of the clones is not carried over; for the studies checked, unresolved V genes explain less than half of this, and the remainder is unexplained. That table supplies the V and J calls and clone size; D and trimming were determined from the DNA. The sample yields about 20,000 clones; approximately 92% were counted once. The ten largest clones take up around 7.7% of the sample.

The germline V and J ends show losses of 0 bases and 0 bases respectively, and no gene match explains 0 bases of the junction. For CDR1 and CDR2, the germline V gene lists SGDLS and YYNGEE. The CDR3 holds 15 amino acids from the cysteine to the phenylalanine. Only the CDR3 part of the read is kept: 45 bases, read in frame from the first base. The source is a woman aged 45-59 years with HIV. The sequence links TRBV9 to TRBJ1-5, with 7 bases matching TRBD1. The sample was unsorted PBMCs, taken 4.4 years after starting antiretroviral therapy. The CDR3 loop reads CASSVEGASNQPQHF. The DNA sequence is given as TGTGCCAGCAGCGTAGAGGGGGCTAGCAATCAGCCCCAGCATTTT.